The 2 T cell receptor beta chains below were found in one sample sequenced in a study of T cell repertoires in cytomegalovirus infection. TCRdb reprocessed the reads via MiXCR and lists one record per CDR3 protein. The table lists some 500,000 distinct CDR3 sequences, 40% of them singletons. No antigens are known for them. Specimen: cultured PBMCs, collected from culture after CMV antigen stimulation. The source of these receptors is a human donor in good health (CMV status not recorded). Some clones in this sample may be carry-over from other donors' samples.

The V gene is TRBV20-1, the J gene TRBJ2-7; D unclear. The germline V and J ends were trimmed by 2 bases and 4 bases, with 18 bases remaining between them. This CDR3 region has 15 residues. The V gene's germline CDR1 is DFQATT and CDR2 SNEGSKA (reference sequence). The CDR3 DNA is TGCAGTGCTAGAATCCCCTTATCCATAACATACGAGCAGTACTTC. It translates to CSARIPLSITYEQYF.

The rearrangement joins TRBV6-2 or TRBV6-3 to TRBJ2-7, with 11 positions matching TRBD2. Germline-derived CDR1 and CDR2 are MNHEY and SVGEGT. J gave up 2 bases and V 4 bases, and 7 bases lay outside the gene matches. CDR3 length equals 16 residues. CDR3 nucleotides: TGTGCCAGCAGTTCCGGGACTAGCGGCTTTACCTACGAGCAGTACTTC. This translates into CASSSGTSGFTYEQYF.